Shown below are 7 T cell receptor beta chains from a single sample sequenced in a study of shared clonotypes between healthy human individuals (dated by TCRdb to about 2020). Libraries were prepared through the immunoSEQ multiplex PCR assay. This immuneACCESS table, as held by TCRdb, lists in-frame sequences with V and J called but not all clones. Of the missing ones, under half trace to an unresolved V gene in checked studies; the others have no known cause. The sample table lists some 2 million clones, 85% to 95% of them with a count of one. The ten top clones hold 0.1% to 0.15% of the sample. Sequencing was carried out using naive CD4+ T cells sorted from blood. The meaning of the sample's cell subset or site label: CD45RA+ positively selected. These TCRs come from a man between 18 and 29 years old in good health.

The chain employs TRBV7-8 and TRBJ2-7; 9 positions agree with TRBD1. The ends lost 4 bases at V and 6 bases at J; junction bases unmatched: 10. The CDR3 extends over 15 amino acids. The V gene's germline CDR1 is SGHVS and CDR2 FQNEAQ. The chain's CDR3 is CASSYSPGTGSEQYF. The CDR3 DNA is TGTGCCAGCAGCTACAGTCCCGGGACAGGGAGCGAGCAGTACTTC.

The chain couples TRBV15 to TRBJ2-2; TRBD2 matches 9 bases. With 1 base clipped from V and 5 bases from J, the junction kept 8 bases outside the gene matches. Per germline, CDR1 LNHNV and CDR2 YYDKDF (reference sequence). CDR3 length equals 17 residues. The CDR3 sequence: CATSRGGAGGRTGELFF. The CDR3 DNA is TGTGCCACCAGCAGAGGAGGAGCGGGGGGTCGGACCGGGGAGCTGTTTTTT.

In its sample, this clone was seen once. The rearrangement joins TRBV30 to TRBJ1-5; D gene unclear. Per the germline V gene, CDR1 is GTSNPN and CDR2 is SVGIG (reference sequence). This CDR3 spans 14 amino acids. V was cut by 1 base and J by 5 bases, with 12 bases left in between. The CDR3 sequence: CAWSARHGDQPQHF. CDR3 DNA sequence: TGTGCCTGGAGTGCCAGGCATGGCGATCAGCCCCAGCATTTT.

The chain links TRBV7-9 to TRBJ2-7; 7 bases fit TRBD2. The CDR3 is 14 amino acids. The junction had 7 bases not matched to a gene; V was cut back by 5 bases and J by 3 bases. The germline V gene has CDR1 SEHNR and CDR2 FQNEAQ (reference sequence). The CDR3 coding sequence is TGTGCCAGCAGCCCTCTCGGCGGGGGCTACGAGCAGTACTTC. Amino acid sequence: CASSPLGGGYEQYF. Variable domain in full (rest from reference TRBV7-9 and TRBJ2-7): DTGVSQNPRHKITKRGQNVTFRCDPISEHNRLYWYRQTLGQGPEFLTYFQNEAQLEKSRLLSDRFSAERPKGSFSTLEIQRTEQGDSAMYLCASSPLGGGYEQYFGPGTRLTVT.

Worth noting for this clone: Other DNA sequences of this sample code for an identical CDR3. The chain couples TRBV6-5 to TRBJ1-5, with D possibly matching TRBD1 (5 bases). Germline V gives CDR1 MNHEY, CDR2 SVGAGI. CDR3 size: 15 residues. V lost 2 bases and J 0 bases, leaving 8 bases between the germline ends. In DNA form, the CDR3 reads TGTGCCAGCAGTTACGGGGGGAATAGCAATCAGCCCCAGCATTTT. Protein product: CASSYGGNSNQPQHF.

The V gene is TRBV7-3, the J gene TRBJ2-3; no clear D. V lost 2 bases, J lost 1 base, and 13 bases lay in between. Per the germline V gene, CDR1 is SGHTA and CDR2 is FQGTGA. The CDR3 sequence is 16 residues long. The CDR3 protein is CASSLGSPMGTDTQYF. The DNA of the CDR3 is TGTGCCAGCAGCTTAGGGTCGCCGATGGGCACAGATACGCAGTATTTT. The whole variable domain, filled in from reference TRBV7-3 and TRBJ2-3, reads GAGVSQTPSNKVTEKGKYVELRCDPISGHTALYWYRQSLGQGPEFLIYFQGTGAADDSGLPNDRFFAVRPEGSVSTLKIQRTERGDSAVYLCASSLGSPMGTDTQYFGPGTRLTVL.

This clone was detected once. CDR3: CASSLDGGVGAEQYF. The CDR3 bases are TGTGCCAGCAGCTTAGATGGGGGAGTTGGGGCCGAGCAGTACTTC. J is TRBJ2-7 and V is TRBV11-3, with D possibly called TRBD1 or TRBD2 (5 bases each). The CDR3 consists of 15 residues. CDR1 and CDR2 from the germline V gene are SGHNT and YENEEA. The V end lost 0 bases, the J end lost 6 bases, and 15 bases lay between the germline ends.